These 24 T cell receptor beta chains originate from one sample sequenced in a study of OX40 agonist ivuxolimab in advanced cancers. TCRdb's table, derived via immunoSEQ multiplex PCR, lists solely in-frame clones and lacks some. The repertoire holds 45,000 to 50,000 clones, with 70% to 90% as singletons. This specimen was CD4+ or CD8+ T cells sorted from blood, taken in a trial of the OX40 agonist ivuxolimab. Source of these receptors: an adult with an advanced solid tumor such as melanoma, head and neck, liver or kidney cancer.

The chain couples TRBV7-6 to TRBJ1-3; D unclear. V was trimmed by 1 base and J by 0 bases, leaving 13 bases between them. Germline-derived CDR1 and CDR2 are SGHVS and FNYEAQ. The CDR3 has 17 residues. CDR3 nucleotide sequence: TGTGCCAGCAGCTTAGACGTACGGCCGGACTCTGGAAACACCATATATTTT. Encoded protein: CASSLDVRPDSGNTIYF.

The chain is built from TRBV13 and TRBJ1-3; D remains ambiguous. CDR1 is PRHDT and CDR2 is FYEKMQ in the germline V gene (reference sequence). This CDR3 region has 14 residues. Trimming took off 2 bases at V and 0 bases at J, with 5 bases between the two ends. CDR3 protein: CASSLRVSGNTIYF. In nucleotides, the CDR3 is TGTGCCAGCAGCTTAAGGGTCTCTGGAAACACCATATATTTT.

J is TRBJ1-5 and V is TRBV6-1, with 7 bases identical to TRBD1. The CDR3 runs 15 residues. The V gene end was trimmed by 8 bases and the J gene end by 3 bases; junction bases not matched to a gene: 10. Germline CDR1 MNHNS, CDR2 SASEGT. In nucleotides, the CDR3 is TGTGCCAGCTGGACAGGCGTACACCTCAATCAGCCCCAGCATTTT. Its translation is CASWTGVHLNQPQHF.

The chain links TRBV19 to TRBJ2-1; D may correspond to TRBD1 or TRBD2 (6 bases each). Germline lookup yields CDR1 LNHDA and CDR2 SQIVND (reference sequence). The V and J ends lost 4 bases and 9 bases respectively, with 13 bases between them. This CDR3 is 13 amino acids long. The CDR3 reads CASSSQGGIEQFF. CDR3 DNA: TGTGCCAGTAGTAGCCAAGGGGGGATTGAGCAGTTCTTC.

The gene calls are TRBV5-6 and TRBJ2-3; a possible D gene is TRBD1 (6 bases). CDR1 is SGHDT and CDR2 is YYEEEE in the germline V gene. CDR3 size: 16 residues. Trimming stripped 1 base from V and 2 bases from J, with 14 bases between. The CDR3 coding sequence is TGTGCCAGCAGCTTGTTGGGGACATCAAACACAGATACGCAGTATTTT. This sequence encodes CASSLLGTSNTDTQYF.

The V gene is TRBV2, the J gene TRBJ2-7; tentatively, D is TRBD2 (6 bases). The CDR3 spans 16 residues. Trimming left V 3 bases short and J 7 bases short, with 22 bases between. Germline values: CDR1 SNHLY, CDR2 FYNNEI. The CDR3 spells CASSDSLRGAVGEQYF. Here the CDR3 DNA reads TGTGCCAGCAGTGACTCGTTGCGGGGAGCCGTGGGGGAGCAGTACTTC.

This chain links TRBV30 with TRBJ2-1; possible D gene TRBD1, 6 bases. The CDR3 runs to 17 residues. In germline, CDR1 is GTSNPN, CDR2 SVGIG (reference sequence). V was trimmed by 5 bases and J by 0 bases, leaving 20 bases between them. CDR3: CAWSPPGQFGSYNEQFF. The CDR3 coding sequence is TGTGCCTGGTCCCCACCTGGACAGTTCGGCTCCTACAATGAGCAGTTCTTC.

The CDR3 region is CASSRGMMNTEAFF. In nucleotides, the CDR3 is TGTGCCAGTAGTCGGGGTATGATGAACACTGAAGCTTTCTTT. This sequence joins TRBV19 and TRBJ1-1; D is unclear. The CDR3 loop spans 14 amino acids. V was cut by 5 bases and J by 0 bases, with 10 bases left in between. Germline V gene sequence: CDR1 LNHDA, CDR2 SQIVND (reference sequence).

The chain links TRBV5-6 to TRBJ1-1; tentative D call: TRBD1 (5 bases). CDR1 is SGHDT, CDR2 YYEEEE, per germline. With 3 bases removed from V and 4 bases from J, the gap between germline ends came to 10 bases. The CDR3 has 13 residues. CDR3 sequence (DNA): TGTGCCAGCAGCTGGGGCATCGGCACTGAAGCTTTCTTT. Protein: CASSWGIGTEAFF.

The rearrangement uses TRBV1 and TRBJ2-1; TRBD2 was called by the table and not checked on the DNA. TRBV1 is a known pseudogene. CDR3 size: 18 residues. CDR3 in amino acids: CTSSQGGVTSGSYNEQFF. DNA of the CDR3: TGCACCAGCAGCCAAGGCGGCGTGACCAGCGGGAGTTACAATGAGCAGTTCTTC.

The rearrangement links TRBV11-3 to TRBJ1-1; no definite D call. V was cut by 5 bases and J by 7 bases, with 14 bases left in between. Germline V CDR1 and CDR2: SGHNT, YENEEA. The CDR3 has 13 amino acids. The DNA of the CDR3 is TGTGCCAGCAGCGCTGAAGCGTTTAGTGAAGCTTTCTTT. This sequence encodes CASSAEAFSEAFF.

This clone has a handful of counts. The chain links TRBV5-1 to TRBJ2-3; D is ambiguous. The CDR3 length is 12 residues. Trimming cost V 2 bases and J 5 bases, with 6 bases left between them. Germline V CDR1 and CDR2: SGHRS, YFSETQ. The CDR3 region is CASSLSGDTQYF. DNA for the CDR3: TGCGCCAGCAGCTTATCGGGAGATACGCAGTATTTT. The entire variable domain, with the rest obtained from reference TRBV5-1 and TRBJ2-3, is as follows: KAGVTQTPRYLIKTRGQQVTLSCSPISGHRSVSWYQQTPGQGLQFLFEYFSETQRNKGNFPGRFSGRQFSNSRSEMNVSTLELGDSALYLCASSLSGDTQYFGPGTRLTVL.

The chain joins TRBV6-6 to TRBJ1-5; TRBD1 agrees at 9 bases. Germline values: CDR1 MNHNY, CDR2 SVGAGI (reference sequence). V was clipped by 4 bases and J by 4 bases; unmatched bases: 2. CDR3 length: 14 amino acids. CDR3 loop: CASSSGQGNQPQHF. The DNA of the CDR3 is TGTGCCAGCAGTTCGGGACAGGGAAATCAGCCCCAGCATTTT.

The rearrangement links TRBV7-2 to TRBJ2-5, with a possible D match to TRBD1 (6 bases). The CDR3 is 14 residues long. Germline assignment: CDR1 SGHTA and CDR2 FQGNSA. V gave up 5 bases and J gave up 6 bases, with 16 bases separating them. The CDR3 nucleotides are TGTGCCAGCAGCCGTCAGGGGTTGGAGCAGACCCAGTACTTC. It yields the protein CASSRQGLEQTQYF.

The V gene is TRBV5-6, the J gene TRBJ1-1; possible D gene TRBD1, 6 bases. Looked up from germline, CDR1 is SGHDT and CDR2 is YYEEEE. CDR3 length: 13 residues. Trimming took 3 bases from V and 11 from J, leaving 17 bases between them. The CDR3 loop reads CASSSTGERAAFF. CDR3 bases: TGTGCCAGCAGCTCGACAGGTGAACGGGCGGCTTTCTTT.

CDR3: CASSLAQGFGSGANVLTF. CDR3 sequence (DNA): TGTGCCAGCAGCTTGGCACAGGGGTTCGGCTCTGGGGCCAACGTCCTGACTTTC. This chain uses TRBV5-4 with TRBJ2-6; TRBD1 aligns across 7 bases. The CDR3 sequence is 18 residues long. V dropped 0 bases and J dropped 0; count of bases not matched to a gene: 6. Germline V gene sequence: CDR1 SGHNT, CDR2 YYREEE (reference sequence). The complete variable domain, with remaining parts taken from reference TRBV5-4 and TRBJ2-6, reads ETGVTQSPTHLIKTRGQQVTLRCSSQSGHNTVSWYQQALGQGPQFIFQYYREEENGRGNFPPRFSGLQFPNYSSELNVNALELDDSALYLCASSLAQGFGSGANVLTFGAGSRLTVL.

The chain carries TRBV6-4 and TRBJ2-2, with 7 bases lining up with TRBD2. CDR1 and CDR2 (germline): MRHNA, SNTAGT. This CDR3 is built from 16 residues. The trim removed 6 bases at V and 2 bases at J, leaving 9 bases unmatched. Here the CDR3 DNA reads TGTGCCAGCAGCGACAGCGGGACGGCTAACACCGGGGAGCTGTTTTTT. Translated, it gives CASSDSGTANTGELFF.

This chain uses TRBV7-7 with TRBJ2-3, with 8 bases that match TRBD2. Germline values: CDR1 SSHAT, CDR2 FNYEAQ (reference sequence). The J segment lost 1 base and the V segment lost 5 bases, leaving 5 bases of the junction unmatched. The CDR3 has 15 residues. CDR3 nucleotide sequence: TGTGCCAGCAGCCCGGGACTAGGGGGCACAGATACGCAGTATTTT. Translating it yields CASSPGLGGTDTQYF.

This chain links TRBV7-3 with TRBJ2-1, with 14 bases lining up with TRBD2. Germline trimming cut 5 bases from V and 6 bases from J; bases unmatched to any gene: 12. Germline V gives CDR1 SGHTA, CDR2 FQGTGA. The CDR3 loop spans 18 amino acids. DNA for the CDR3: TGTGCCAGCAGCCTAGCCCCCGGGACTAGCGGGAGAAGCAATGAGCAGTTCTTC. This sequence encodes CASSLAPGTSGRSNEQFF. Variable domain in full (rest from reference TRBV7-3 and TRBJ2-1): GAGVSQTPSNKVTEKGKYVELRCDPISGHTALYWYRQSLGQGPEFLIYFQGTGAADDSGLPNDRFFAVRPEGSVSTLKIQRTERGDSAVYLCASSLAPGTSGRSNEQFFGPGTRLTVL.

The chain recombines TRBV19 with TRBJ2-4, with D possibly TRBD1 on 5 matching bases. CDR1 and CDR2 (germline): LNHDA, SQIVND (reference sequence). V dropped 10 bases and J dropped 0 bases, with 13 bases sitting between them. The CDR3 consists of 14 residues. The CDR3 coding sequence is TGTGCCACCGGACATCGTCTAGCCAAAAACATTCAGTACTTC. Translation gives CATGHRLAKNIQYF.

The chain uses TRBV11-2 and TRBJ2-5, with 8 positions matching TRBD1. The trim removed 1 base at V and 3 bases at J, leaving 7 bases unmatched. Per the germline V gene, CDR1 is SGHAT and CDR2 is FQNNGV. The length of the CDR3 is 16 residues. CDR3 in DNA: TGTGCCAGCAGCTTAGTATTAGGACAGGGTAAAGAGACCCAGTACTTC. Amino acid sequence: CASSLVLGQGKETQYF.

This clone has only one observation. V is TRBV5-1 and J is TRBJ1-1, with D perhaps TRBD1 (5 bases). CDR1 SGHRS and CDR2 YFSETQ come from the germline V gene. This CDR3 has 15 residues. V gave up 3 bases and J gave up 1 base, with 13 bases separating them. CDR3 nucleotides: TGCGCCAGCAGCTCCCGGGCAGGGACGAACACTGAAGCTTTCTTT. Its protein is CASSSRAGTNTEAFF.

This chain uses TRBV18 with TRBJ2-7; D unresolved. Germline CDR1 KGHSH, CDR2 LQKENI. Trimming stripped 4 bases from V and 3 bases from J, with 19 bases between. The CDR3 is 16 residues long. The CDR3 bases are TGTGCCAGCTCACAAGATGTTCTACAAGTCGTCTACGAGCAGTACTTC. Its protein is CASSQDVLQVVYEQYF.

This chain joins TRBV28 and TRBJ1-2; 9 nucleotides match TRBD1. CDR3 size: 14 residues. The trim removed 6 bases at V and 3 bases at J, leaving 5 bases unmatched. Germline V CDR1 and CDR2: MDHEN, SYDVKM. The CDR3 sequence: CASRPRTGDYGYTF. In DNA, the CDR3 is TGTGCCAGCAGACCGCGGACAGGGGACTATGGCTACACCTTC.